Following are 12 T cell receptor beta chains from one sample sequenced in a study of blood T cells in healthy people across ages. PCR was performed a second time for roughly 7 to 12 cycles using a sample-barcoded 5' primer and a J-beta primer mix. MiXCR was run by TCRdb on the 5' RACE reads, yielding one entry per CDR3 protein. The sample holds approximately 1.5 million distinct CDR3 sequences; about 42% are singletons and the top ten take 4%. The sequencing input was blood. Every receptor here comes from a woman aged 18-35 years in good health.

This clonotype turned up a few times. V usage is TRBV29-1 and J usage is TRBJ2-6; D not resolved. The length of the CDR3 is 13 residues. Germline CDR1 is SQVTM and CDR2 is ANQGSEA. With 4 bases removed from V and 0 bases from J, the gap between germline ends came to 4 bases. The CDR3 coding sequence is TGCAGCGTTGGACACTCTGGGGCCAACGTCCTGACTTTC. This gives the protein CSVGHSGANVLTF.

The chain uses TRBV6-5 and TRBJ1-2; D not certain. CDR3 length equals 15 residues. Germline V gene lookup returns CDR1 MNHEY and CDR2 SVGAGI. The V end lost 6 bases, the J end lost 0 bases, and 14 bases lay between the germline ends. Here the CDR3 reads CASSPPGVPNYGYTF. The CDR3 DNA reads as TGTGCCAGCAGCCCTCCTGGCGTTCCTAACTATGGCTACACCTTC.

There are a few counts of this clonotype. The chain employs TRBV27 and TRBJ2-7; D is possibly TRBD1 (5 bases). The CDR3 has 15 amino acids. Germline CDR1 is MNHEY and CDR2 is SMNVEV (reference sequence). V shed 1 base and J shed 6 bases, with 16 bases lying between them. Written as DNA, the CDR3 is TGTGCCAGCAGTTTATATTCACAGGCGAAGGGCGAGCAGTACTTC. The encoded protein is CASSLYSQAKGEQYF.

This chain connects TRBV11-2 to TRBJ1-1; possibly TRBD1 for D (6 bases). The ends were cut back, 4 bases at V and 8 bases at J, with 8 bases in the middle. This CDR3 is built from 11 residues. Germline V gene lookup returns CDR1 SGHAT and CDR2 FQNNGV. CDR3: CASSCDREAFF. The CDR3, as DNA: TGTGCCAGCAGCTGTGACAGGGAAGCTTTCTTT.

This clonotype has just a few counts. This chain links TRBV27 with TRBJ2-4, with TRBD1 as a possible D gene (5 bases). This CDR3 contains 15 residues. Germline CDR1 MNHEY, CDR2 SMNVEV (reference sequence). V was pared by 5 bases and J by 3 bases, with 14 bases between. CDR3 coding DNA: TGTGCCAGCAGTCCCAGACAGCCGAGCAAAAACATTCAGTACTTC. Its protein product is CASSPRQPSKNIQYF.

This sequence joins TRBV4-3 and TRBJ1-2; D is ambiguous. Trimming shortened V by 0 bases and J by 7 bases, and 15 bases separated the two germline ends. This CDR3 comprises 15 residues. From germline, CDR1 is LGHNA and CDR2 YSLEER. This CDR3 is CASSQEEAGPLGYTF. Here the CDR3 DNA reads TGCGCCAGCAGCCAAGAGGAGGCAGGACCACTTGGCTACACCTTC.

A few counts support this clonotype. This chain uses TRBV11-3 with TRBJ2-1, with D tentatively TRBD1 or TRBD2 (5 bases each). Germline V gives CDR1 SGHNT, CDR2 YENEEA. The CDR3 sequence is 17 residues long. V shed 5 bases and J shed 6 bases, with 23 bases lying between them. CDR3 bases: TGTGCCAGCAGCGCTAGGGGACGACTGACCTCTGGCAATGAGCAGTTCTTC. Translation gives CASSARGRLTSGNEQFF.

The CDR3 is CSAKVGDRGDEQYF. In DNA, the CDR3 is TGCAGTGCAAAAGTAGGGGACAGGGGCGACGAGCAGTACTTC. J is TRBJ2-7 and V is TRBV20-1, with 10 bases aligning to TRBD1. Germline CDR1 is DFQATT and CDR2 is SNEGSKA (reference sequence). This CDR3 is built from 14 residues. With 6 bases clipped from V and 5 bases from J, the junction kept 10 bases outside the gene matches.

This clonotype was seen ten or more times. The chain employs TRBV27 and TRBJ2-1; D is undetermined. Germline V gene data show CDR1 as MNHEY and CDR2 as SMNVEV (reference sequence). The CDR3 sequence is 15 residues long. Trimming took 3 bases from V and 0 from J, leaving 9 bases between them. This chain's CDR3 is CASSLGSRSYNEQFF. The CDR3 region has the DNA TGTGCCAGCAGTTTGGGAAGCCGCTCCTACAATGAGCAGTTCTTC.

The gene calls are TRBV27 and TRBJ2-1; TRBD2 agrees at 9 bases. CDR3 length: 15 amino acids. V dropped 3 bases and J dropped 12; count of bases not matched to a gene: 12. Germline V gene data show CDR1 as MNHEY and CDR2 as SMNVEV (reference sequence). This CDR3 reads CASSLRAGGRLSQFF. In DNA, the CDR3 is TGTGCCAGCAGTTTGCGAGCGGGGGGCCGTTTATCGCAGTTCTTC.

This clonotype has a handful of counts. This rearrangement joins TRBV4-1 to TRBJ1-1; no clear D. Per the germline V gene, CDR1 is MGHRA and CDR2 is YSYEKL. V lost 1 base, J lost 0 bases, and 6 bases lay in between. This CDR3 comprises 14 residues. The CDR3 region has the DNA TGCGCCAGCAGCCAAGTGGGTATGAACACTGAAGCTTTCTTT. Translated: CASSQVGMNTEAFF.

There are a few counts of this clonotype. The V and J genes are TRBV20-1 and TRBJ1-2, with no clear D. CDR1 is DFQATT and CDR2 is SNEGSKA in the germline V gene (reference sequence). The CDR3 has 12 amino acids. V lost 6 bases, J lost 9 bases, and 17 bases lay in between. The CDR3, as DNA: TGCAGTGCGAGGACGGAGATCGTGAGCTACACCTTC. Protein sequence: CSARTEIVSYTF.